This TCR beta chain was observed in a study of blood T cell repertoires in COVID-19. Overall study context: The cDNA or gDNA used as material had been derived from T cells, B-cell-depleted T cells, or PBMCs.

The method was immunoSEQ multiplex PCR; TCRdb's version includes in-frame clones alone and lacks a portion of them. The profile shows tens of thousands of clones, roughly 86% of them singletons. The CDR3 covers 15 residues. CDR1 SGHVS and CDR2 FQNEAQ come from the germline V gene. V lost 5 bases and J lost 1, with 15 bases in between. The sequence derives from a man between 50 and 59 years old with active COVID-19. J is TRBJ2-7 and V is TRBV7-8; TRBD1 might be the D (5 bases). Source material: peripheral blood. Here the CDR3 reads CASSPQGFRSYEQYF. The CDR3 DNA sequence: TGTGCCAGCAGCCCCCAGGGTTTTAGGTCCTACGAGCAGTACTTC.